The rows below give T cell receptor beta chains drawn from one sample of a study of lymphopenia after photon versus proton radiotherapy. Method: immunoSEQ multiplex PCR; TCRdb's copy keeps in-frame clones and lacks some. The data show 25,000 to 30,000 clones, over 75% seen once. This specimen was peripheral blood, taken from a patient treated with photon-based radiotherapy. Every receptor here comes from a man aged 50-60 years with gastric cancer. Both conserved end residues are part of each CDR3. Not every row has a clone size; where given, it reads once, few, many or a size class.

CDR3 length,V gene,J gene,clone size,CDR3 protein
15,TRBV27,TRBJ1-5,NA,CASSLYGGYNQPQHF
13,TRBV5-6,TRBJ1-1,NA,CASSLEPNHGAFF
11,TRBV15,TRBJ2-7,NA,CATSGRDEQYF
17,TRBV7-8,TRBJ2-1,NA,CASSFSKDSSSYNEQFF
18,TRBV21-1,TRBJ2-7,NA,CASTSTLSPGQGTGEQYF
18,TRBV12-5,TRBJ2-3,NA,CASGLVNDGAAHTDTQYF
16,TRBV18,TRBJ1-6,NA,CASSPYPPGQNSPLHF
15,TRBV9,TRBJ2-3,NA,CASSGRDRLTDTQYF
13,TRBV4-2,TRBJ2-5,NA,CASSQVDEETQYF
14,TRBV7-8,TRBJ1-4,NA,CASSLTGPNEKLFF
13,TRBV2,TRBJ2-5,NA,CATTQGAEETQYF
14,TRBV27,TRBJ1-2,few,CASSGDSSGYGYTF
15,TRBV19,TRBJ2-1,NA,CASSMQSEVYNEQFF
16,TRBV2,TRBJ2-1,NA,CASLHNPGLADNEQFF
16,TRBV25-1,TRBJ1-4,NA,CASSSDRPGTGEKLFF
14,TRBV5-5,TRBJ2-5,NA,CASTKVEGMETQYF
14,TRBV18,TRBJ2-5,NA,CASSPSGNQETQYF
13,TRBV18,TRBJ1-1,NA,CASSGPGVAEAFF
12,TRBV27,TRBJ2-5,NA,CASSMDGRYQYF
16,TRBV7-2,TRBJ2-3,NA,CASSFDRGRSTDTQYF
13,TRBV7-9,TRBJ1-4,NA,CASTFTIGEKLFF
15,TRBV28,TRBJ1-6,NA,CASSSRQGNWSPLHF
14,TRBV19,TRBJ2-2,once,CASSMGTVQGELFF
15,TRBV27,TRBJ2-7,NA,CASSLSSRQAYEQYF
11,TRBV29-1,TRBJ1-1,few,CSVMRNTEAFF
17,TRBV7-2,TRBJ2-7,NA,CASSLGSSGGVLGEQYF
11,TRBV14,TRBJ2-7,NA,CASGDGYEQYF
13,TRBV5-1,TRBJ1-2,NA,CASRATSQNGYTF
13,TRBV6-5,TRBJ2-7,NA,CASRLTGTSEQYF
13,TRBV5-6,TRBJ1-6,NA,CASSGRGFVALHF
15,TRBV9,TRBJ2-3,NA,CASSVTGGPADTQYF
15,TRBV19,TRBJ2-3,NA,CASSDPLGVADTQYF
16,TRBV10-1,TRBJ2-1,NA,CASSGLGVSSSNEQFF
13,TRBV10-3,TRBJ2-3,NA,CAAFGGAADTQYF
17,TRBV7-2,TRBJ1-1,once,CASSPTMPGQMNTEAFF
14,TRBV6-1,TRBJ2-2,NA,CASSRPTGLGELFF
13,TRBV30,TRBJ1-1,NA,CACGGHSNTEAFF
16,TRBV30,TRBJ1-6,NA,CAWRGAGGRFNSPLHF
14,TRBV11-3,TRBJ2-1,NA,CASSRGGLRREQFF
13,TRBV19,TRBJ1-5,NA,CASSINPSQPQHF
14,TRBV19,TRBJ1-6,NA,CASSVDTVNSPLHF
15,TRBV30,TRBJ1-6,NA,CAWTRGLAGNSPLHF
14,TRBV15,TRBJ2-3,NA,CATSGGRMGDTQYF
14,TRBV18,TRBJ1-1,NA,CASSIGPPGTEAFF
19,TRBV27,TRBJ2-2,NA,CASRNSGQGLGANTGELFF
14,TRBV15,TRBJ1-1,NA,CATRGGIGGTEAFF
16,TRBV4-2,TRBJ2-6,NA,CASSQVGGSGANVLTF
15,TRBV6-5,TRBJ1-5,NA,CASSYSQGSNQPQHF